Below are 21 T cell receptor beta chains sequenced from a single sample in a study of blood T cell repertoires in COVID-19. Sequencing used immunoSEQ multiplex PCR; TCRdb keeps in-frame clones, though not all of them. The sample lists 110,000 to 150,000 clones, around 86% occurring once. Sequencing input: peripheral blood. These TCRs come from a human donor in a cohort sampled during active COVID-19.

The chain links TRBV9 to TRBJ2-6; D perhaps matches TRBD1 (6 bases). The germline V gene has CDR1 SGDLS and CDR2 YYNGEE. V gave up 4 bases and J gave up 0 bases, with 17 bases separating them. This CDR3 is 18 amino acids long. CDR3 sequence (DNA): TGTGCCAGCAGCCTGAGGACAGCGGCCTCCTCTGGGGCCAACGTCCTGACTTTC. Translation: CASSLRTAASSGANVLTF.

This chain uses TRBV7-8 with TRBJ2-5; 7 nucleotides match TRBD1. The CDR3 is 15 amino acids. Germline V gene lookup returns CDR1 SGHVS and CDR2 FQNEAQ. Trimming took 5 bases from V and 2 from J; bases not matched to a gene: 8. For the CDR3, the DNA is TGTGCCAGCAGCCCTTCCCGGGACAGACAAGAGACCCAGTACTTC. Its protein is CASSPSRDRQETQYF.

J is TRBJ2-1 and V is TRBV30, with TRBD2 identical over 11 bases. The CDR3 length is 16 residues. CDR1 and CDR2 from the germline V gene are GTSNPN and SVGIG (reference sequence). The V gene end was trimmed by 3 bases and the J gene end by 9 bases; junction bases not matched to a gene: 13. CDR3 bases: TGTGCCTGGAGGGGACATAGCGGGAGGGAGGCGGGTGAGCAGTTCTTC. Its translation: CAWRGHSGREAGEQFF.

The chain recombines TRBV12-3 or TRBV12-4 with TRBJ2-7; 7 bases are shared with TRBD1. CDR3 length equals 13 residues. With 3 bases clipped from V and 6 bases from J, the junction kept 5 bases outside the gene matches. The CDR3 bases are TGTGCCAGCAGTTTCGACAGGGCGACCGAGCAGTACTTC. Encoded protein: CASSFDRATEQYF.

This chain uses TRBV11-2 with TRBJ1-1; 9 bases fit TRBD1. Germline loops: CDR1 SGHAT, CDR2 FQNNGV. After removal of 5 bases from V and 5 bases from J, the junction contained 6 bases not matched to a gene. The CDR3 is made up of 14 amino acids. Here the CDR3 DNA reads TGTGCCAGCAGCGAACAGGGGGCGTTTACTGAAGCTTTCTTT. Amino acids: CASSEQGAFTEAFF.

The chain couples TRBV27 to TRBJ1-2; 7 bases are shared with TRBD1. The CDR3 length is 18 residues. With 6 bases clipped from V and 7 bases from J, the junction kept 23 bases outside the gene matches. Germline V gene data show CDR1 as MNHEY and CDR2 as SMNVEV (reference sequence). The CDR3 spells CASSPSSLRDRAVSGYTF. CDR3 bases: TGTGCCAGCAGCCCCTCGTCTCTCCGGGACAGAGCAGTTAGTGGCTACACCTTC.

The chain uses TRBV5-1 and TRBJ1-3, with D maybe TRBD1 (5 bases). Germline V gene sequence: CDR1 SGHRS, CDR2 YFSETQ. The CDR3 contains 15 residues. Trimming took 1 base from V and 4 from J, leaving 12 bases between them. DNA of the CDR3: TGCGCCAGCAGCTTGTCGGGGGTCGGAGGAAACACCATATATTTT. Its protein product is CASSLSGVGGNTIYF.

This chain uses TRBV7-3 with TRBJ2-3; D possibly corresponds to TRBD2 (6 bases). Trimming cost V 6 bases and J 2 bases, with 15 bases left between them. The germline V gene encodes CDR1 SGHTA and CDR2 FQGTGA. CDR3 length: 15 residues. CDR3 amino acids: CASSSNSGPTDTQYF. The CDR3 DNA is TGTGCCAGCAGTTCTAATAGCGGACCCACAGATACGCAGTATTTT.

V is TRBV28 and J is TRBJ2-1; 9 bases align to TRBD2. The length of the CDR3 is 16 residues. V lost 1 base to trimming and J lost 10 bases; unmatched junction nucleotides: 11. Germline V gene data show CDR1 as MDHEN and CDR2 as SYDVKM. The CDR3 region has the DNA TGTGCCAGCAGTTTATTACTAGCGGGTCCCAATGAGGAGCAGTTCTTC. The encoded protein is CASSLLLAGPNEEQFF.

The CDR3 loop reads CAISVSGSSSYEQYF. CDR3 sequence (DNA): TGTGCCATCAGTGTTAGCGGTTCCAGCTCCTACGAGCAGTACTTC. This chain joins TRBV10-3 and TRBJ2-7; maybe TRBD2 (6 bases). The germline gives CDR1 ENHRY, CDR2 SYGVKD. This CDR3 spans 15 amino acids. The V end lost 4 bases, the J end lost 0 bases, and 13 bases lay between the germline ends.

The chain employs TRBV6-1 and TRBJ1-1, with D maybe TRBD1 (6 bases). Trimming pared 2 bases from V and 11 bases from J, leaving 24 bases between. Germline V lookup: CDR1 MNHNS, CDR2 SASEGT. The CDR3 sequence is 16 residues long. The CDR3 sequence is CASSESSVGGRVGAFF. The CDR3 DNA reads TGTGCCAGCAGTGAATCGTCCGTGGGGGGGCGTGTCGGGGCTTTCTTT.

V is TRBV9 and J is TRBJ2-3, with TRBD2 identical over 11 bases. Germline lookup yields CDR1 SGDLS and CDR2 YYNGEE. CDR3 length: 15 residues. V was pared by 1 base and J by 6 bases, with 4 bases of the junction left unmatched. The CDR3 coding sequence is TGTGCCAGCAGCGTATTAGCGGGGGGGCTTGATACGCAGTATTTT. Translating gives CASSVLAGGLDTQYF.

The chain links TRBV5-6 to TRBJ2-6, with 10 bases matching TRBD2. V was clipped by 4 bases and J by 5 bases; unmatched bases: 9. The CDR3 consists of 17 residues. Germline CDR1 and CDR2: SGHDT and YYEEEE. CDR3 DNA sequence: TGTGCCAGCAGCGGTAGCGGGAGGTCGCGGTGGGCCAACGTCCTGACTTTC. This encodes CASSGSGRSRWANVLTF.

This clone was seen only once. The rearrangement links TRBV28 to TRBJ2-5, with D perhaps TRBD2 (5 bases). The CDR3 covers 14 residues. V was shortened by 7 bases and J by 6 bases, with 18 bases between the two germline ends. Germline V lookup: CDR1 MDHEN, CDR2 SYDVKM. In nucleotides, the CDR3 is TGTGCCAGCATGCGGACTGCACCCCGTCAGACCCAGTACTTC. Its protein product is CASMRTAPRQTQYF.

Turning to this clone: Because it lacks the conserved phenylalanine or tryptophan at the end, this CDR3 is likely a read error. The DNA is left out, because the CDR3 cannot be placed on it with certainty; the CDR3 is given as TCRdb lists it. The chain has TRBV4-1 and TRBJ2-3; the table's D gene call, TRBD1, was not cross checked with the DNA. The CDR3 is 12 residues long, ends included. Germline loops: CDR1 MGHRA, CDR2 YSYEKL. CDR3 amino acids: CASSQTPQTGWD.

This clone appeared many times. J is TRBJ2-2 and V is TRBV19; 11 bases are a match to TRBD2. CDR1 is LNHDA and CDR2 is SQIVND in the germline V gene (reference sequence). This CDR3 region has 15 residues. V gave up 5 bases and J gave up 9 bases; unmatched junction bases: 8. The chain's CDR3 is CASSQLAGGRRELFF. For the CDR3, the DNA is TGTGCCAGTAGTCAATTAGCGGGGGGGCGAAGGGAGCTGTTTTTT.

This chain uses TRBV7-8 with TRBJ1-4, with a possible D match to TRBD1 (6 bases). There are 16 residues in the CDR3. CDR1 is SGHVS and CDR2 is FQNEAQ in the germline V gene. Deletions cut 2 bases from V and 7 bases from J, with 17 bases between. CDR3 sequence reads: CASSLRRTAMAEKLFF. Here the CDR3 DNA reads TGTGCCAGCAGCTTAAGGAGGACAGCGATGGCTGAAAAACTGTTTTTT.

The V call is TRBV6-2 or TRBV6-3, the J call TRBJ1-5, with 7 positions matching TRBD1. Germline V gene data show CDR1 as MNHEY and CDR2 as SVGEGT. The CDR3 runs to 19 residues. Germline trimming cut 0 bases from V and 0 bases from J; bases unmatched to any gene: 11. CDR3 loop: CASSYSHSGTEFSNQPQHF. The CDR3 DNA is TGTGCCAGCAGTTACTCGCATTCCGGGACAGAGTTTAGCAATCAGCCCCAGCATTTT.

This clone is medium-sized in the sample. This chain uses TRBV5-6 with TRBJ2-2; D remains unclear. The V end was cut by 6 bases, the J end by 7 bases, with 10 bases between. Germline assignment: CDR1 SGHDT and CDR2 YYEEEE. This CDR3 comprises 12 residues. CDR3 nucleotides: TGTGCCAGCAAATTGGCCCTCGGGGAGCTGTTTTTT. It translates to CASKLALGELFF.

The chain is built from TRBV24-1 and TRBJ2-7, with TRBD1 matching over 8 bases. CDR3 length: 15 residues. The V segment lost 3 bases and the J segment 1 base; nucleotides outside the gene matches: 4. The germline CDR1 and CDR2 sequences are KGHDR and SFDVKD. The CDR3 loop is CATSDRQGRSYEQYF. In DNA, the CDR3 is TGTGCCACCAGTGATCGACAGGGGAGGTCCTACGAGCAGTACTTC.

The V call is TRBV6-5, the J call TRBJ1-1; unclear D gene. V lost 2 bases to trimming and J lost 8 bases, with 12 bases between them. The CDR3 is 13 residues long. In germline, CDR1 is MNHEY, CDR2 SVGAGI. This chain's CDR3 is CASSYVGAPEAFF. In DNA, the CDR3 is TGTGCCAGCAGTTACGTGGGAGCTCCAGAAGCTTTCTTT.